The next 22 T cell receptor beta chains were all read from a single sample in a study of blood T cells in healthy people across ages. Using a J-beta primer mix together with a sample-barcoded 5' primer, a second PCR was run for roughly 6 to 11 cycles. In TCRdb, the 5' RACE reads were re-called with MiXCR into one record per CDR3 protein. The table records 650,000 to 700,000 distinct CDR3 sequences, approximately 29% of them present only once. The specimen was blood. All receptors come from a woman over 75 in good health.

This CDR3 reads CSARDADRTRPQHF. CDR3 sequence (DNA): TGCAGTGCTAGAGATGCGGACAGGACCCGTCCCCAGCATTTT. The V gene is TRBV20-1, the J gene TRBJ1-5; 7 nucleotides agree with TRBD1. CDR1 is DFQATT, CDR2 SNEGSKA, per germline (reference sequence). V lost 0 bases to trimming and J lost 10 bases; unmatched junction nucleotides: 9. This CDR3 has 14 residues.

Only a few counts were recorded for this clonotype. This may be a read error, as it is one base from a much larger clone. CDR3 DNA sequence: TGTGCCACCAGTGATTGGGCCGGGGGAGTCACAGATACGCAGTATTTT. Its protein is CATSDWAGGVTDTQYF. The chain recombines TRBV24-1 with TRBJ2-3; possibly TRBD2 for D (6 bases). Germline-derived CDR1 and CDR2 are KGHDR and SFDVKD. The length of the CDR3 is 16 residues. V was pared by 2 bases and J by 2 bases, with 13 bases between.

On this clonotype: This CDR3 fails to terminate in the conserved phenylalanine or tryptophan, so it likely reflects a read error. The V call is TRBV5-1, the J call TRBJ2-3; 9 nucleotides match TRBD1. Germline V gene data show CDR1 as SGHRS and CDR2 as YFSETQ. The CDR3 is 17 amino acids. The CDR3, as DNA: TGCGCCAGCAGCTTGGTCTCGGGACAGGGACACACAGATAAGCAGTATGTT. Its protein is CASSLVSGQGHTDKQYV.

The genes are TRBV2 and TRBJ2-7, with D unclear. CDR1 and CDR2 (germline): SNHLY, FYNNEI. Trimming took 6 bases from V and 3 from J, leaving 9 bases between them. The CDR3 covers 12 residues. The CDR3 is CASRVTNYEQYF. CDR3 coding DNA: TGTGCCAGCAGAGTCACGAACTACGAGCAGTACTTC. Together with reference TRBV2 and TRBJ2-7, the CDR3 gives the full variable domain: EPEVTQTPSHQVTQMGQEVILRCVPISNHLYFYWYRQILGQKVEFLVSFYNNEISEKSEIFDDQFSVERPDGSNFTLKIRSTKLEDSAMYFCASRVTNYEQYFGPGTRLTVT.

This clonotype was recorded at least ten times. The V call is TRBV6-2 or TRBV6-3, the J call TRBJ2-7; 7 nucleotides line up with TRBD1. CDR1 and CDR2 from the germline V gene are MNHEY and SVGEGT. Trimming took 6 bases from V and 4 from J; bases not matched to a gene: 6. The CDR3 has 13 residues. The CDR3 is CASSDRVPYEQYF. The CDR3 coding sequence is TGTGCCAGCAGCGACAGGGTCCCGTACGAGCAGTACTTC.

A remark on this clonotype: One base away lies a much larger clone, so this may be a sequencing read error. The chain uses TRBV25-1 and TRBJ2-3; the D gene is possibly TRBD1 (6 bases). Between the trimmed V and J ends, which lost 6 bases and 2 bases, there was a span of 12 bases. Germline V lookup: CDR1 MGHDK, CDR2 SYGVNS. The CDR3 consists of 14 residues. CDR3 region: CASRDSHFTDTQYF. CDR3 in DNA: TGTGCCAGCAGGGACAGTCATTTCACAGATACGCAGTATTTT.

This clonotype has more than one count but fewer than ten. The chain is built from TRBV12-3 or TRBV12-4 and TRBJ1-5, with TRBD1 as a possible D gene (5 bases). The CDR3 consists of 14 residues. Trimming pared 1 base from V and 5 bases from J, leaving 9 bases between. The CDR3 protein is CASSLERGDQPQHF. In DNA form, the CDR3 reads TGTGCCAGCAGTTTAGAGCGGGGGGATCAGCCCCAGCATTTT.

This clonotype was observed at least ten times. The chain carries TRBV9 and TRBJ2-1, with 10 bases identical to TRBD1. Germline V lookup: CDR1 SGDLS, CDR2 YYNGEE. The CDR3 has 16 residues. The J segment lost 7 bases and the V segment lost 0 bases, leaving 7 bases of the junction unmatched. CDR3 coding DNA: TGTGCCAGCAGCGTAGCCTCCGGGACAGGGGAAAATGAGCAGTTCTTC. This sequence encodes CASSVASGTGENEQFF. Combining the CDR3 with reference TRBV9 and TRBJ2-1 gives the whole variable domain DSGVTQTPKHLITATGQRVTLRCSPRSGDLSVYWYQQSLDQGLQFLIQYYNGEERAKGNILERFSAQQFPDLHSELNLSSLELGDSALYFCASSVASGTGENEQFFGPGTRLTVL.

J is TRBJ2-5 and V is TRBV7-9; 7 bases are shared with TRBD2. Germline values: CDR1 SEHNR, CDR2 FQNEAQ (reference sequence). Trimming took 0 bases from V and 5 from J; bases not matched to a gene: 15. The CDR3 totals 18 residues. The CDR3 sequence: CASSLAIGLAVTPETQYF. The CDR3 DNA sequence: TGTGCCAGCAGCTTAGCGATCGGGCTAGCGGTGACCCCCGAGACCCAGTACTTC.

This clonotype has at least ten counts. The V call is TRBV20-1, the J call TRBJ2-7, with 14 bases lining up with TRBD2. The V gene's germline CDR1 is DFQATT and CDR2 SNEGSKA (reference sequence). The CDR3 loop spans 16 amino acids. Trimming cost V 1 base and J 4 bases; bases outside gene matches: 6. The CDR3 nucleotides are TGCAGTGCTAGAGCCGGGACTAGCGGGGGAAAGTACGAGCAGTACTTC. It specifies CSARAGTSGGKYEQYF.

The chain couples TRBV15 to TRBJ2-1; D is undetermined. The CDR3 contains 14 residues. V lost 0 bases to trimming and J lost 5 bases, with 8 bases between them. Germline CDR1 is LNHNV and CDR2 is YYDKDF (reference sequence). The CDR3 loop reads CATSREGRNNEQFF. The DNA of the CDR3 is TGTGCCACCAGCAGAGAGGGCCGGAACAATGAGCAGTTCTTC.

With regard to this clonotype: A read error is possible here, since a much larger clone lies one base away. The V gene is TRBV6-1, the J gene TRBJ2-5; D not certain. From germline, CDR1 is MNHNS and CDR2 SASEGT. The CDR3 extends over 11 amino acids. V lost 4 bases and J 7 bases, leaving 7 bases between the germline ends. The DNA of the CDR3 is TGTGCCAGCAGTGCAAAAGGGACCCAGTACTTC. Its protein is CASSAKGTQYF.

This clonotype was seen a handful of times. Germline and junction disagree at one end, which may indicate a read error. V is TRBV12-3 or TRBV12-4 and J is TRBJ2-3; 7 bases are a match to TRBD2. This CDR3 has 15 amino acids. CDR3 bases: TGTGCCAGCAGTTTTGGGGGGGTGAGCCCAGATGCGCAGTATTTT. It translates to CASSFGGVSPDAQYF.

This clonotype was seen ten or more times. The chain joins TRBV5-1 to TRBJ2-7, with D tentatively TRBD1 (6 bases). This CDR3 has 13 residues. Trimming cost V 4 bases and J 2 bases, with 10 bases left between them. Germline CDR1 reads SGHRS; CDR2 reads YFSETQ. The CDR3 is CASSRDITYEQYF. CDR3 DNA sequence: TGCGCCAGCAGCCGGGACATCACCTACGAGCAGTACTTC. Full variable domain (outside the CDR3, taken from reference TRBV5-1 and TRBJ2-7): KAGVTQTPRYLIKTRGQQVTLSCSPISGHRSVSWYQQTPGQGLQFLFEYFSETQRNKGNFPGRFSGRQFSNSRSEMNVSTLELGDSALYLCASSRDITYEQYFGPGTRLTVT.

This clonotype was counted a few times. This sequence joins TRBV12-3 or TRBV12-4 and TRBJ2-4; the match to TRBD2 covers 7 bases. V shed 5 bases, J shed 6 bases, and the junction held 4 bases outside the gene matches. The CDR3 consists of 13 residues. The CDR3: CASSPSGGNIQYF. The DNA for the CDR3 is TGTGCCAGCAGTCCTTCGGGGGGAAACATTCAGTACTTC.

V gene TRBV10-3 combines with J gene TRBJ2-3, with TRBD1 as a possible D gene (6 bases). The CDR3 is 15 amino acids. CDR1 is ENHRY, CDR2 SYGVKD, per germline. Trimming left V 4 bases short and J 3 bases short, with 14 bases between. The CDR3 coding sequence is TGTGCCATCAGTGGCGGGCAGGGGTTAACAGATACGCAGTATTTT. Translation gives CAISGGQGLTDTQYF.

J is TRBJ2-1 and V is TRBV7-3, with 12 bases identical to TRBD2. The CDR3 is 15 amino acids. V was clipped by 5 bases and J by 7 bases; unmatched bases: 6. Germline V lookup: CDR1 SGHTA, CDR2 FQGTGA. Here the CDR3 reads CASSPGLAGMNEQFF. The CDR3 DNA sequence: TGTGCCAGCAGCCCCGGACTAGCGGGGATGAATGAGCAGTTCTTC.

The rearrangement joins TRBV28 to TRBJ2-5; D is tentatively TRBD1 or TRBD2 (5 bases each). V lost 2 bases and J lost 11, with 21 bases in between. CDR1 is MDHEN, CDR2 SYDVKM, per germline. The CDR3 is 15 amino acids. CDR3 in amino acids: CASSLRDPGAVKQYF. Here the CDR3 DNA reads TGTGCCAGCAGTTTACGGGACCCTGGGGCCGTAAAGCAGTACTTC. The variable domain in full, completed from reference TRBV28 and TRBJ2-5, reads DVKVTQSSRYLVKRTGEKVFLECVQDMDHENMFWYRQDPGLGLRLIYFSYDVKMKEKGDIPEGYSVSREKKERFSLILESASTNQTSMYLCASSLRDPGAVKQYFGPGTRLLVL.

This clonotype was seen ten or more times. The genes are TRBV12-3 or TRBV12-4 and TRBJ2-7, with 8 bases fitting TRBD1. Unmatched junction bases numbered 5, after V lost 7 bases and J lost 3 bases. The CDR3 runs 13 residues. The CDR3 coding sequence is TGTGCCAGCACTGGACAGGGATTCTACGAGCAGTACTTC. It encodes CASTGQGFYEQYF.

In this sample, this clonotype turned up a few times. This could be a read error, since a much larger clone is one nucleotide away. This sequence joins TRBV7-3 and TRBJ2-3, with D perhaps TRBD1 (5 bases). CDR1 and CDR2 from the germline V gene are SGHTA and FQGTGA. This CDR3 has 12 residues. The CDR3 loop reads CTSSRQGYTQYF. CDR3 bases: TGTACCAGCAGCCGCCAGGGTTATACGCAGTATTTT.

This clonotype was counted at least ten times. The V gene is TRBV29-1, the J gene TRBJ1-1; D is perhaps TRBD1 (6 bases). The V gene lost 7 bases and the J gene lost 7 bases, with 10 bases spanning the gap. Per germline, CDR1 SQVTM and CDR2 ANQGSEA. The CDR3 covers 10 residues. CDR3 sequence (DNA): TGCAGCGGTATAGGGGGTGAAGCTTTCTTT. This gives the protein CSGIGGEAFF.

This clonotype was recorded a few times. This could be a read error, since a much larger clone is one nucleotide away. V usage is TRBV27 and J usage is TRBJ2-5, with D perhaps matching TRBD2 (6 bases). The DNA matches TRBJ2-7 better at its end, which makes the J call doubtful. This CDR3 is 16 amino acids long. Germline CDR1 MNHEY, CDR2 SMNVEV (reference sequence). The DNA of the CDR3 is TGTGCCAGCAGTTTAGCGGGGACGGGCGCCTGCTACGAGCAGTACTTC. This gives the protein CASSLAGTGACYEQYF.